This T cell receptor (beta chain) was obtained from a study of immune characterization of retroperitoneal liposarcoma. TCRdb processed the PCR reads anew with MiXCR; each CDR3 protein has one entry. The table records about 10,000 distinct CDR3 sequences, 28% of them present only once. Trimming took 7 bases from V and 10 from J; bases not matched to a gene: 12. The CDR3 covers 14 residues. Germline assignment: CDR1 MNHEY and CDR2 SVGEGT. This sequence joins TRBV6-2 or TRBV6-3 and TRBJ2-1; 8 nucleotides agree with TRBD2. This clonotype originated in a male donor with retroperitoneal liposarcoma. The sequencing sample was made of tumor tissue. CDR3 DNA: TGTGCCAGCACCGTTAGCGGGGTCGCCTACGAGCAGTTCTTC. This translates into CASTVSGVAYEQFF.